Ten or more counts support the clone carrying this T cell receptor beta chain. No antigen is known for it. The sample comes from a study of prognosis after radiotherapy for stage I lung cancer. Study information: Stage I lung tumors that were newly diagnosed and primary were found in about 14 patients, while 4 or 5 patients had oligometastatic NSCLC after surgical resection of the primary tumor. Squamous cell carcinoma tumors occurred in over five patients, adenocarcinoma in about a dozen. Study results and caveats: Tumor specificity of expanded TCR clones went undetermined.

Multiplex PCR, run in two rounds, amplified TCR beta CDR3 from genomic DNA. For every TRBV and TRBJ gene, a specific primer was used in first-round PCR. The authors ran second-round PCR with universal primers. TCRdb reanalysed the multiplex PCR reads using MiXCR and keeps one entry per CDR3 protein. Here the sample spans around 26,000 distinct CDR3 sequences, 30% being singletons. V lost 8 bases, J lost 7 bases, and 6 bases stayed unmatched. Germline CDR1 and CDR2: SNHLY and FYNNEI. This CDR3 has 13 residues. The sequence was obtained from a donor over 45 with non-small cell lung cancer. The sequenced sample was PBMCs, obtained before or after stereotactic body radiation therapy (not recorded which). The chain uses TRBV2 and TRBJ2-1; 9 bases align to TRBD1. The CDR3 region has the DNA TGTGCCAGCCGGGACAGGGTCGTGAATGAGCAGTTCTTC. This gives the protein CASRDRVVNEQFF.